This T cell receptor (beta chain) was identified during a study of OX40 agonist ivuxolimab in advanced cancers. In regard to this clone: Its antigen is currently unknown.

Study-wide results and limits: The CD4+ and CD8+ T cells in the blood had expanded clonally by week 6 at 0.1 to 3.0 mg/kg. The average count of expanded clones was higher among CD8+ T cells than among CD4+. The 0.1-3.0 mg/kg partial responders had among the lowest clonal expansion.

Blood draws occurred at baseline, cycle 4 day 1, and cycle 7 day 1. TCRdb's copy holds only in-frame clones and misses some; the assay was immunoSEQ multiplex PCR. The table lists around 43,000 clones, about 89% of them singletons. With 3 bases removed from V and 5 bases from J, the gap between germline ends came to 19 bases. CDR3 length: 17 residues. Specimen: CD4+ or CD8+ T cells sorted from blood, collected in a trial of the OX40 agonist ivuxolimab. This receptor was taken from an adult with an advanced solid tumor such as melanoma, head and neck, liver or kidney cancer. The rearrangement links TRBV23-1 to TRBJ2-2; tentatively, D is TRBD2 (6 bases). TRBV23-1 is identified as an open reading frame with a role that is uncertain. In DNA form, the CDR3 reads TGCGCCAGCAGTCACCCGGCGGGAAGGCGTGGAACCGGGGAGCTGTTTTTT. This codes for CASSHPAGRRGTGELFF.